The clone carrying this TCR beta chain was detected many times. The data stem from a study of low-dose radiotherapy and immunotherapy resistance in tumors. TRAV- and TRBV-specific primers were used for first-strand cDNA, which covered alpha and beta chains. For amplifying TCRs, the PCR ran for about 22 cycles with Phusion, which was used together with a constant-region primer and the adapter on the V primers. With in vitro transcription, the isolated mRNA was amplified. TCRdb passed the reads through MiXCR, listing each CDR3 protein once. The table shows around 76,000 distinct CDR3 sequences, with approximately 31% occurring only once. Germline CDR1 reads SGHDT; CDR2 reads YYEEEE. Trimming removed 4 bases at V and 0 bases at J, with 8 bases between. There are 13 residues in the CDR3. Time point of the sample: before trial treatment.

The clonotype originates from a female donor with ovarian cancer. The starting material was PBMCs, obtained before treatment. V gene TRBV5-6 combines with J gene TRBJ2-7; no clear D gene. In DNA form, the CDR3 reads TGTGCCAGCAGCGGGGTGAGCTCCTACGAGCAGTACTTC. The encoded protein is CASSGVSSYEQYF.